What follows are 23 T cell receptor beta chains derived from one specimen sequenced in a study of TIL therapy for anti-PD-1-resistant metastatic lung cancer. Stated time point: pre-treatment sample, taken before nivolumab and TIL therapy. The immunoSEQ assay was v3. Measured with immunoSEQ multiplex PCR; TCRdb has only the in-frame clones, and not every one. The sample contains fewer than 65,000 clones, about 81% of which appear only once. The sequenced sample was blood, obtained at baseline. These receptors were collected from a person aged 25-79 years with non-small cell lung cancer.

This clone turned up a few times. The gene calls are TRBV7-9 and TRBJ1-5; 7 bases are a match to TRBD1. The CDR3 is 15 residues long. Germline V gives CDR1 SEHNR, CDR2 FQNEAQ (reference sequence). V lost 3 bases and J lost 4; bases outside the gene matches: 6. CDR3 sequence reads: CASSLEGQTNQPQHF. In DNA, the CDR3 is TGTGCCAGCAGCTTGGAGGGACAGACGAATCAGCCCCAGCATTTT.

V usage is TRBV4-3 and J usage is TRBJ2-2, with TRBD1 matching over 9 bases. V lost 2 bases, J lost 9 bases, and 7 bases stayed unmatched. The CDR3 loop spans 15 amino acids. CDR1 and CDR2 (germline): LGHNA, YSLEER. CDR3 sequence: CASSQQTGGTWELFF. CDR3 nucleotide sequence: TGCGCCAGCAGCCAACAGACAGGGGGGACGTGGGAGCTGTTTTTT.

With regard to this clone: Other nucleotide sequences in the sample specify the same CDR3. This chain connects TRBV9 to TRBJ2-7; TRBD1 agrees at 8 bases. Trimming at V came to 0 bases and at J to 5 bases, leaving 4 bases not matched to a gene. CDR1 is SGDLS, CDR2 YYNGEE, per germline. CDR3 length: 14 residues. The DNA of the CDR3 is TGTGCCAGCAGCGTAGGGACAGGGAGCGACGAGCAGTACTTC. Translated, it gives CASSVGTGSDEQYF.

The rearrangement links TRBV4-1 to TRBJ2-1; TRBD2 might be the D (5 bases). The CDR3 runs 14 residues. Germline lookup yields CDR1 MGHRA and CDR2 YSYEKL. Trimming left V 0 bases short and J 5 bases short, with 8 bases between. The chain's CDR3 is CASSQDATNNEQFF. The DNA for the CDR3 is TGCGCCAGCAGCCAAGATGCGACTAACAATGAGCAGTTCTTC.

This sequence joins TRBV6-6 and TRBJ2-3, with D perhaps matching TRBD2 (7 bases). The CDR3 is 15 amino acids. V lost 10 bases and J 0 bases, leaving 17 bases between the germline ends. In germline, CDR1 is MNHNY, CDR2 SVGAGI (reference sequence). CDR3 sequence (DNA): TGTGCCACGAACGACTGGGGGGGCAGCACAGATACGCAGTATTTT. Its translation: CATNDWGGSTDTQYF.

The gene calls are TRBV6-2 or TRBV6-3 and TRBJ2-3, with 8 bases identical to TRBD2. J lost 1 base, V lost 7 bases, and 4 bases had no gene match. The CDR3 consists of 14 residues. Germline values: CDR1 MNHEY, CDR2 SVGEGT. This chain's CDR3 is CASTPAGGTDTQYF. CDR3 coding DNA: TGTGCCAGCACCCCAGCGGGGGGCACAGATACGCAGTATTTT.

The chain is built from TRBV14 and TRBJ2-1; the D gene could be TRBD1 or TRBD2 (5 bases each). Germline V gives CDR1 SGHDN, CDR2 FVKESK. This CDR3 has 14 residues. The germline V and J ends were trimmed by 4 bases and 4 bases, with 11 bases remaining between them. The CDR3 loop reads CASSRRGPYNEQFF. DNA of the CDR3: TGTGCCAGCAGCCGAAGGGGACCGTACAATGAGCAGTTCTTC.

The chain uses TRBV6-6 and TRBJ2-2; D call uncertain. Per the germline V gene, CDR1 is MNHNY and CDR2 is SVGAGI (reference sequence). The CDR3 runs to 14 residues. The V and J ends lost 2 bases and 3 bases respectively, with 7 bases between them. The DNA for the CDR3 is TGTGCCAGCAGTTACAAGGGCCACACCGGGGAGCTGTTTTTT. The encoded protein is CASSYKGHTGELFF.

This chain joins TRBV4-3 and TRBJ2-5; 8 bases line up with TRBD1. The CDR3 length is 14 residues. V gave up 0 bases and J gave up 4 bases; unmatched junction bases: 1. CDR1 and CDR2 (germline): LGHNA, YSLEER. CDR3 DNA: TGCGCCAGCAGCCAAGACAGGGGGCTAGAGACCCAGTACTTC. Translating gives CASSQDRGLETQYF.

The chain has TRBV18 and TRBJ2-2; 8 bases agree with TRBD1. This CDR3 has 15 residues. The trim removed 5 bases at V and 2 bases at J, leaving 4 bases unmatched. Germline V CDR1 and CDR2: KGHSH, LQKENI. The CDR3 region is CASSVDRANTGELFF. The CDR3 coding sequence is TGTGCCAGCTCAGTGGACAGGGCCAACACCGGGGAGCTGTTTTTT.

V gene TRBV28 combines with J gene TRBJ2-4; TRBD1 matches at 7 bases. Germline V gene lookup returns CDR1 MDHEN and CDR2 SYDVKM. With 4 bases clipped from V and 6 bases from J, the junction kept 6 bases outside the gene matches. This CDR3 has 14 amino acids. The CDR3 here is CASSSSGTANIQYF. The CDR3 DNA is TGTGCCAGCAGTTCTTCCGGGACAGCAAACATTCAGTACTTC.

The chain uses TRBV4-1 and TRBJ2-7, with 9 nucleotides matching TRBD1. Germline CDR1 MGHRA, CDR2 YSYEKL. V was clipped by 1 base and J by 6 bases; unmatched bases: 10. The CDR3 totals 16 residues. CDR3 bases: TGCGCCAGCAGCCAAGGGAGCTGGGACAGGGACTTCGAGCAGTACTTC. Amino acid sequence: CASSQGSWDRDFEQYF.

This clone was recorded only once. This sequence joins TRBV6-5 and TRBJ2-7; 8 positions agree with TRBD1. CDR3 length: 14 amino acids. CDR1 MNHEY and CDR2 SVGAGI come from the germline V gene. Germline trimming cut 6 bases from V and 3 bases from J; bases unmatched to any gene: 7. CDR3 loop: CASRRDRRNYEQYF. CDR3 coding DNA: TGTGCCAGCAGGCGGGACAGGAGAAACTACGAGCAGTACTTC.

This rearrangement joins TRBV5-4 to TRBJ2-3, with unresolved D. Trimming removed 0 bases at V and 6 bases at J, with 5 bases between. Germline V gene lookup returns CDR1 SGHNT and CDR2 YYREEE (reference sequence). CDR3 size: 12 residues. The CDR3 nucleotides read TGTGCCAGCAGCTTGGTGTTGGATACGCAGTATTTT. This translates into CASSLVLDTQYF.

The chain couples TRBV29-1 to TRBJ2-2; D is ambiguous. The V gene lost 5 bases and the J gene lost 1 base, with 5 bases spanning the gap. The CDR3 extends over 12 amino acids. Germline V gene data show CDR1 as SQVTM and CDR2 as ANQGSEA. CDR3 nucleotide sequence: TGCAGCGTTTCGCAGAACACCGGGGAGCTGTTTTTT. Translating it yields CSVSQNTGELFF.

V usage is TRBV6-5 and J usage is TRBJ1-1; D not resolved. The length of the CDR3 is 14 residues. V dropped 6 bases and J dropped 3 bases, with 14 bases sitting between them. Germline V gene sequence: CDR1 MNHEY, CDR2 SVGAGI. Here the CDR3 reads CASSFIERYTEAFF. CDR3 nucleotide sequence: TGTGCCAGCAGCTTCATCGAGAGATACACTGAAGCTTTCTTT.

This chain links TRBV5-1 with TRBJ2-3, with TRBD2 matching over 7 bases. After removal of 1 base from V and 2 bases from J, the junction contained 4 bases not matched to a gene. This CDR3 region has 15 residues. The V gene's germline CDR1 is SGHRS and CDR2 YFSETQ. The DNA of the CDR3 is TGCGCCAGCAGCTTGACTAGCGCGTACACAGATACGCAGTATTTT. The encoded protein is CASSLTSAYTDTQYF.

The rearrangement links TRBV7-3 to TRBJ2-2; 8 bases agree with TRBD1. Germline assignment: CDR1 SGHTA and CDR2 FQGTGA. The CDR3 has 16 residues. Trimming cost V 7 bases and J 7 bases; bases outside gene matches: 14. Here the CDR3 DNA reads TGTGCCAGCAATGCCTTGCCAGGGGGCGCGGGCGGGGAGCTGTTTTTT. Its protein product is CASNALPGGAGGELFF.

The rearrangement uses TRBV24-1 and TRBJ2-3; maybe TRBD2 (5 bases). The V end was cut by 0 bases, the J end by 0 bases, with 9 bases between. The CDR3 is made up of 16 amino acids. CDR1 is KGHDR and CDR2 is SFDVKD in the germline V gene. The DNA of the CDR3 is TGTGCCACCAGTGATTTGGCGGGCACCAGCACAGATACGCAGTATTTT. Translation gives CATSDLAGTSTDTQYF.

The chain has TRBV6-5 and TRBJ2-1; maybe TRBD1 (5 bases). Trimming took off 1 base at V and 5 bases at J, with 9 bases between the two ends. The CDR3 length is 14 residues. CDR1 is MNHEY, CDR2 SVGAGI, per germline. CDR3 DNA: TGTGCCAGCAGTTACTGGGGCAGCGACAATGAGCAGTTCTTC. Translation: CASSYWGSDNEQFF.

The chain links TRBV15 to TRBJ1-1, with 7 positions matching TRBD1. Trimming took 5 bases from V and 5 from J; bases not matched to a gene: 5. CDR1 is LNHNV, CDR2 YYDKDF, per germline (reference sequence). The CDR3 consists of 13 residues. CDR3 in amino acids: CATSPGGRTEAFF. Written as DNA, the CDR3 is TGTGCCACCAGCCCAGGGGGGAGAACTGAAGCTTTCTTT.

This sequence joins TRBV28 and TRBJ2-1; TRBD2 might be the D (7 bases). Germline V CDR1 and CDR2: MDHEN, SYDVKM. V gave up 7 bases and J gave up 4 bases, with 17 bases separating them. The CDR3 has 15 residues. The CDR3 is CASISGGAEYNEQFF. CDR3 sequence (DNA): TGTGCCAGCATTTCTGGGGGGGCGGAGTACAATGAGCAGTTCTTC.

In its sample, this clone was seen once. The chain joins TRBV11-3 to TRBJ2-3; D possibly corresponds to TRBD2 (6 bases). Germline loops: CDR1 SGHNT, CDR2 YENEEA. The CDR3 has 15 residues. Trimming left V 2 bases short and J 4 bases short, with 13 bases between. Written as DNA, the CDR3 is TGTGCCAGCAGCTTACGGGGGAGCCGCGCAGATACGCAGTATTTT. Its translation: CASSLRGSRADTQYF.